This T cell receptor beta chain was found in a study of beta chain features in type 1 diabetes. Study-wide results and limits: For Type 1 diabetes patients, all four CD4+ subsets carried TCRB CDR3s that were moderately but significantly shorter.

Remarks on this clone: No antigen is known for it.

TCRB transcripts that were expressed got sequenced, as all of the isolated RNA had been reverse transcribed. Method: immunoSEQ multiplex PCR; TCRdb's copy keeps in-frame clones and lacks some. Counted here are hundreds of thousands of clones, over 12% occurring once; the ten biggest clones make up roughly 0.04%. This TCR was recovered from a man younger than 30 with type 1 diabetes. Sequencing input: naive CD4+ T cells from blood.

The CDR3 DNA sequence: TGTGCCAGCAGCCCCCGGCAGGGGCAACATGGCTACACCTTC. It specifies CASSPRQGQHGYTF. The chain is built from TRBV9 and TRBJ1-2; possible D gene TRBD1, 6 bases. The CDR3 spans 14 residues. Germline V gives CDR1 SGDLS, CDR2 YYNGEE. The V end was cut by 4 bases, the J end by 6 bases, with 16 bases between. The complete variable domain, with remaining parts taken from reference TRBV9 and TRBJ1-2, reads DSGVTQTPKHLITATGQRVTLRCSPRSGDLSVYWYQQSLDQGLQFLIQYYNGEERAKGNILERFSAQQFPDLHSELNLSSLELGDSALYFCASSPRQGQHGYTFGSGTRLTVV.